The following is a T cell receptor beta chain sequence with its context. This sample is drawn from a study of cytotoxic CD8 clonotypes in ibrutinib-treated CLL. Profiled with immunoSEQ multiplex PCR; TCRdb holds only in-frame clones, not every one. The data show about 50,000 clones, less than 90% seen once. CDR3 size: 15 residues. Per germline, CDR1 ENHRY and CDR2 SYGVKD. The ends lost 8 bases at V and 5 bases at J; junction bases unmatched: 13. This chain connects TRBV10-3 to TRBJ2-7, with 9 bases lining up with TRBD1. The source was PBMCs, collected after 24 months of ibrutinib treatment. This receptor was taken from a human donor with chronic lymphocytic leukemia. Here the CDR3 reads CAIARSRDRVHEQYF. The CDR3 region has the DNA TGTGCCATCGCAAGAAGTCGGGACAGGGTCCACGAGCAGTACTTC.